Shown below are 10 T cell receptor beta chains from a single sample sequenced in a study of regulatory T cells in long-lasting Graves disease. Time point of the sample: newly diagnosed GD, antithyroid drugs for less than 3 months. Scientists built the TCR library using RNA that was extracted from PBMCs. Arm-PCR of CDR3 regions and iRepertoire HTBI primers were the basis on which TCR beta libraries were built. TCRdb used MiXCR to reprocess the multiplex PCR reads, holding one entry per CDR3 protein. The sample holds some 240,000 distinct CDR3 sequences, about 19% seen once. The sample was also reused in another study, on T cells in Graves' hyperthyroidism and ophthalmopathy.

The sequencing used peripheral blood mononuclear cells (PBMCs), collected at new diagnosis, from a patient treated with antithyroid drugs. The receptors derive from a woman aged 25-40 years with Graves disease.

This clonotype was counted ten times or more. The chain is built from TRBV18 and TRBJ2-3; D not certain. Trimming took 3 bases from V and 0 from J, leaving 7 bases between them. Looked up from germline, CDR1 is KGHSH and CDR2 is LQKENI. The CDR3 has 14 amino acids. CDR3 protein: CASSPKASTDTQYF. The CDR3 bases are TGTGCCAGCTCACCCAAGGCCAGCACAGATACGCAGTATTTT.

This clonotype occurred many times. The chain has TRBV7-3 and TRBJ2-3; maybe TRBD1 (5 bases). CDR1 and CDR2 (germline): SGHTA, FQGTGA. This CDR3 has 15 amino acids. Trimming removed 0 bases at V and 3 bases at J, with 10 bases between. The CDR3 loop is CASSLTPDTTDTQYF. In nucleotides, the CDR3 is TGTGCCAGCAGCTTAACTCCGGACACAACAGATACGCAGTATTTT.

At least ten counts were recorded for this clonotype. The chain combines TRBV7-3 with TRBJ2-5, with D perhaps matching TRBD2 (5 bases). From germline, CDR1 is SGHTA and CDR2 FQGTGA. The length of the CDR3 is 15 residues. Trimming left V 5 bases short and J 0 bases short, with 13 bases between. The DNA for the CDR3 is TGTGCCAGCAGCGCCCCCGGCGGGTACCAAGAGACCCAGTACTTC. It translates to CASSAPGGYQETQYF. Looking up the rest from reference TRBV7-3 and TRBJ2-5 gives the full variable domain: GAGVSQTPSNKVTEKGKYVELRCDPISGHTALYWYRQSLGQGPEFLIYFQGTGAADDSGLPNDRFFAVRPEGSVSTLKIQRTERGDSAVYLCASSAPGGYQETQYFGPGTRLLVL.

The table lists this clonotype with many counts. V usage is TRBV28 and J usage is TRBJ2-1; 8 nucleotides agree with TRBD2. CDR3 length: 15 amino acids. CDR1 and CDR2 from the germline V gene are MDHEN and SYDVKM. Germline trimming cut 7 bases from V and 1 base from J; bases unmatched to any gene: 6. In DNA form, the CDR3 reads TGTGCCAGCATCCGGGGGGGCACTTCCTACAATGAGCAGTTCTTC. Translation gives CASIRGGTSYNEQFF.

In the case of this clonotype: A much more abundant neighbour one base away suggests this may be a read error. The conserved phenylalanine or tryptophan is not found at the CDR3 terminus, so this likely reflects a read error. The genes are TRBV29-1 and TRBJ2-7, with D perhaps TRBD1 or TRBD2 (6 bases each). The V gene lost 7 bases and the J gene lost 4 bases, with 17 bases spanning the gap. The CDR3 sequence is 13 residues long. From germline, CDR1 is SQVTM and CDR2 ANQGSEA. CDR3 residues: CSARDNRLYEQYL. The CDR3 DNA follows: TGCAGCGCGCGGGACAACCGGTTATACGAGCAGTACCTC.

The genes are TRBV6-1 and TRBJ2-4, with unresolved D. The CDR3 covers 14 residues. Germline V lookup: CDR1 MNHNS, CDR2 SASEGT. V lost 2 bases to trimming and J lost 0 bases, with 5 bases between them. Written as DNA, the CDR3 is TGTGCCAGCAGTGAAATACTAGCCAAAAACATTCAGTACTTC. It codes for CASSEILAKNIQYF.

This clonotype has a count of ten or more. The V call is TRBV20-1, the J call TRBJ1-2; D remains unclear. The CDR3 extends over 15 amino acids. Germline CDR1 reads DFQATT; CDR2 reads SNEGSKA (reference sequence). The ends were cut back, 0 bases at V and 0 bases at J, with 11 bases in the middle. CDR3 sequence: CSARDRAASNYGYTF. CDR3 in DNA: TGCAGTGCTAGAGATCGGGCAGCCTCTAACTATGGCTACACCTTC.

This clonotype was counted many times. V is TRBV20-1 and J is TRBJ1-4; the D is unclear. Germline CDR1 and CDR2: DFQATT and SNEGSKA (reference sequence). V gave up 8 bases and J gave up 7 bases, with 11 bases separating them. This CDR3 spans 11 amino acids. CDR3 nucleotides: TGCAGTCCCAAATCAAGTGAAAAACTGTTTTTT. Translated: CSPKSSEKLFF.

This clonotype appeared many times. This chain connects TRBV20-1 to TRBJ2-7; a possible D gene is TRBD1 (5 bases). Trimming shortened V by 0 bases and J by 3 bases, and 6 bases separated the two germline ends. The CDR3 has 12 amino acids. Germline V CDR1 and CDR2: DFQATT, SNEGSKA (reference sequence). The CDR3 spells CSARDDSYEQYF. The DNA of the CDR3 is TGCAGTGCTAGAGATGACAGCTACGAGCAGTACTTC.

This clonotype has at least ten counts. The J gene is TRBJ2-1, the V gene TRBV2; possible D gene TRBD2, 7 bases. CDR1 is SNHLY, CDR2 FYNNEI, per germline. The CDR3 sequence is 15 residues long. V was clipped by 7 bases and J by 9 bases, with 22 bases between them. CDR3 bases: TGTGCCAGCACCCTTCTCCTCGGGGGGCCGAGTGAGCAGTTCTTC. This sequence encodes CASTLLLGGPSEQFF.